This TCR beta chain was found in a study of cytomegalovirus exposure and HLA in healthy donors. Findings of the study overall: Being productive about 87% or about 30% of the time was typical of most TCR beta V segments in an earlier analysis. In presence/absence analyses, roughly uniform sequencing depth across donors was assumed.

With respect to this clone: The antigen remains unidentified.

The CDR3 is 15 amino acids. This cohort consisted of healthy bone marrow donors. Vbeta (60) and Jbeta (13) primers were used in the PCR. How the authors handled the data: Later work found 65 million to 90 million unique TCR beta chains, with about 10 million shared. The protocol was immunoSEQ multiplex PCR, while the TCRdb copy is restricted to in-frame clones and leaves out a portion. The V and J calls and clone size come from that table; D and trimming were worked out from the DNA. The top ten clones hold approximately 1.5% of a sample with approximately 260,000 clones, about 90% of them seen once.

This receptor was identified in a girl aged 2 to 10 in good health and CMV-seronegative. This rearrangement joins TRBV21-1 to TRBJ1-1; the DNA was not used to check the table's D call, TRBD1. TRBV21-1 constitutes a pseudogene. The sequencing input was PBMCs. CDR3 loop: CASSKDPGVNTEAFF. CDR3 sequence (DNA): TGTGCCAGCAGCAAAGACCCAGGGGTGAACACTGAAGCTTTCTTT.